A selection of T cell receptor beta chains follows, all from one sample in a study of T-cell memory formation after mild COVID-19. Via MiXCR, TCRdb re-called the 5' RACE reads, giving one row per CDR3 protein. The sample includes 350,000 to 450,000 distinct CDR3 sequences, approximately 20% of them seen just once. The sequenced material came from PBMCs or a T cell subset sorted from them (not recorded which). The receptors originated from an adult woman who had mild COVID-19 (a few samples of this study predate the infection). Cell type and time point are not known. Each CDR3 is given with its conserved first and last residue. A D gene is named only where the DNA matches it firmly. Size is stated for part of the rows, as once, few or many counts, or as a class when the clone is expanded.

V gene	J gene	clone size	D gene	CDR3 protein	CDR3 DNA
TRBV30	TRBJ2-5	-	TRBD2	CAWSQGLAIRGTQYF	TGTGCCTGGAGTCAGGGACTAGCGATACGAGGGACCCAGTACTTC
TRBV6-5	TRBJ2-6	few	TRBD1	CASSLGDRGIGVLTF	TGTGCCAGCAGTCTAGGGGACAGGGGAATCGGCGTCCTGACTTTC
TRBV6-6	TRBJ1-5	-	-	CASSYREPSNQPQHF	TGTGCCAGCAGTTACAGGGAACCTAGCAATCAGCCCCAGCATTTT
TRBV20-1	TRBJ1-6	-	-	CSARGSNSPLHF	TGCAGTGCTAGGGGTTCTAATTCACCCCTCCACTTT
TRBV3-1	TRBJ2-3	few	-	CASSHRGAGHTQYF	TGTGCCAGCAGCCATCGGGGGGCTGGACACACGCAGTATTTT
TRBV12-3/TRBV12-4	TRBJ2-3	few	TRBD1	CASSPRDSADTQYF	TGTGCCAGCAGCCCCCGGGACAGCGCAGATACGCAGTATTTT
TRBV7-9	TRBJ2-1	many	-	CASSLMGDEQFF	TGTGCCAGCAGCTTGATGGGGGATGAGCAGTTCTTC
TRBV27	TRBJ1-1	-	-	CASSGGGWDTEAFF	TGTGCCAGCAGTGGGGGCGGGTGGGACACTGAAGCTTTCTTT
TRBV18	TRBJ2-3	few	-	CASSPDDSSTDTQYF	TGTGCCAGCTCACCGGACGACAGTAGCACAGATACGCAGTATTTT
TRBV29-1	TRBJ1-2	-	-	CSVRGILYGYTF	TGCAGCGTTCGGGGGATCCTCTATGGCTACACCTTC
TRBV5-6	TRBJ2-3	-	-	CASSRGPDTQYF	TGTGCCAGCAGCCGGGGTCCAGATACGCAGTATTTT
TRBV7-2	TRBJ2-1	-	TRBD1	CASSLTGGSIYNEQFF	TGTGCCAGCAGCCTGACAGGGGGATCTATCTACAATGAGCAGTTCTTC
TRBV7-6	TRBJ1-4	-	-	CASSFAPPTGWDVRKLFF	TGTGCCAGCAGCTTCGCGCCGCCAACAGGGTGGGATGTCCGAAAACTGTTTTTT
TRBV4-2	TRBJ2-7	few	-	CASSPGTSRGSYEQYF	TGTGCCAGCAGCCCAGGAACTTCTCGGGGGTCCTACGAGCAGTACTTC
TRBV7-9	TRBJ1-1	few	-	CASSPQAGNTEAFF	TGTGCCAGCAGCCCCCAGGCAGGTAACACTGAAGCTTTCTTT
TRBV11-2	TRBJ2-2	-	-	CASSLRGTYTGELFF	TGTGCCAGCAGCCTTCGGGGGACCTACACCGGGGAGCTGTTTTTT
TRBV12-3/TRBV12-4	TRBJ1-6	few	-	CASTVGQGIDSPLHF	TGTGCCAGCACCGTCGGGCAGGGGATCGATTCACCCCTCCACTTT
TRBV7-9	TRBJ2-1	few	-	CASNPDSDNEQFF	TGTGCCAGCAATCCGGACAGTGACAATGAGCAGTTCTTC
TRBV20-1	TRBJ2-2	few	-	CSAPRGPGELFF	TGCAGTGCTCCCCGGGGTCCTGGGGAGCTGTTTTTT
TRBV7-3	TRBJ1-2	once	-	CASSLGPPDSGYTF	TGTGCCAGCAGCTTGGGACCGCCGGATAGCGGCTACACCTTC
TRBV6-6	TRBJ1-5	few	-	CASSRARNQPQHF	TGTGCCAGCAGCCGCGCCCGTAATCAGCCCCAGCATTTT
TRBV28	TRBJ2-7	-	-	CASSPFGGGYAYEQYF	TGTGCCAGCAGCCCCTTTGGGGGTGGGTACGCCTACGAGCAGTACTTC
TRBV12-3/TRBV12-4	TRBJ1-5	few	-	CASSFRVGLSGVGNQPQHF	TGTGCCAGCAGTTTCAGGGTCGGATTATCGGGGGTCGGCAATCAGCCCCAGCATTTT
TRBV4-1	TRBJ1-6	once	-	CASSQVWGSPLHF	TGCGCCAGCAGCCAAGTTTGGGGTTCACCCCTCCACTTT